This T cell receptor beta chain was captured in a study of glioma-infiltrating T cells. Study-wide points: Signature shared blood CDR3 motifs were enriched in low-divergence and depleted in high-divergence patients. Gliomas, especially low-grade, showed above-expected tissue-blood divergence; non-neoplastic patients showed below. Very few CDR3 sequences were shared between tissue and blood.

TCR alpha and beta CDR3 regions were amplified from RNA using iRepertoire nested multiplex PCR. TCRdb re-analysed the multiplex PCR reads in MiXCR, keeping a single row per CDR3 protein. This sample carries a few hundred thousand distinct CDR3 sequences, around 38% of them seen once, and the ten largest clones take 12%. About this clonotype itself: What it recognizes is unknown.

The sample taken for sequencing was glioma tissue, nonneoplastic brain tissue, or PBMCs (not recorded which). This receptor was identified in a human donor with low-grade glioma or glioblastoma, undergoing nonglioma brain surgery, or in good health (not recorded which).

CDR3: CASRRQGAVTDTQYF. In DNA form, the CDR3 reads TGTGCCAGTAGACGACAGGGGGCAGTGACAGATACGCAGTATTTT. The gene calls are TRBV19 and TRBJ2-3; 10 positions match TRBD1. The V gene's germline CDR1 is LNHDA and CDR2 SQIVND (reference sequence). CDR3 length: 15 residues. Trimming took 6 bases from V and 3 from J; bases not matched to a gene: 6.